These 30 T cell receptor beta chains came from one sample sequenced in a study of blood T cell repertoires in COVID-19. Generated by immunoSEQ multiplex PCR, the TCRdb table keeps only in-frame clones and is missing some. There are 40,000 to 60,000 clones in the sample; over 65% occur only once, and almost 6% lies in the top ten. Sequencing was performed on peripheral blood. The receptor source for this set is a woman in her fifties or sixties with acute or convalescent COVID-19.

The J gene is TRBJ2-2, the V gene TRBV5-1; no firm D call. This CDR3 region has 16 residues. Trimming left V 1 base short and J 1 base short, with 11 bases between. Germline V gene data show CDR1 as SGHRS and CDR2 as YFSETQ. The CDR3 loop reads CASSLSPGMNTGELFF. For the CDR3, the DNA is TGCGCCAGCAGCTTGAGTCCAGGAATGAACACCGGGGAGCTGTTTTTT.

The table lists this clone with a count of one. The chain has TRBV20-1 and TRBJ1-2; 8 nucleotides match TRBD1. V trimming: 5 bases; J trimming: 14 bases; junction bases outside the gene matches: 10. The CDR3 has 11 residues. Germline V lookup: CDR1 DFQATT, CDR2 SNEGSKA (reference sequence). Here the CDR3 reads CSARLGQGPTF. Written as DNA, the CDR3 is TGCAGTGCTCGCCTCGGACAGGGCCCGACCTTC.

The genes are TRBV21-1 and TRBJ2-2; TRBD2 is taken as the D call from the table, unchecked against the DNA. TRBV21-1 is classified as a pseudogene. The CDR3 has 15 residues. The CDR3 sequence is CASAKADGNTGELFF. The CDR3 nucleotides are TGTGCCAGCGCGAAAGCGGACGGTAACACCGGGGAGCTGTTTTTT.

This clone was seen more than once but under ten times. The chain joins TRBV6-1 to TRBJ1-2, with a tentative D call TRBD1 (5 bases). Germline CDR1 MNHNS, CDR2 SASEGT. CDR3 length equals 15 residues. The ends were cut back, 3 bases at V and 5 bases at J, with 16 bases in the middle. For the CDR3, the DNA is TGTGCCAGCAGTGACCCGGCGGGGGTTCGTTATGGCTACACCTTC. This encodes CASSDPAGVRYGYTF.

V is TRBV3-1 (or the pseudogene TRBV3-2) and J is TRBJ2-3; 10 bases fit TRBD2. CDR1 is LGHDT and CDR2 is YNNKEL in the germline V gene (reference sequence). The CDR3 sequence is 15 residues long. J lost 4 bases, V lost 1 base, and 2 bases had no gene match. CDR3 coding DNA: TGTGCCAGCAGCCAAGCAGCGGGGGGGGCAGATACGCAGTATTTT. It is translated as CASSQAAGGADTQYF.

This clone was detected only once. The genes are TRBV19 and TRBJ2-7, with a possible D match to TRBD2 (6 bases). CDR1 and CDR2 from the germline V gene are LNHDA and SQIVND (reference sequence). The CDR3 is made up of 18 amino acids. V lost 2 bases and J lost 1, with 21 bases in between. Here the CDR3 reads CASSIWGAEGKPSYEQYF. The CDR3 nucleotides are TGTGCCAGTAGTATATGGGGCGCGGAGGGGAAGCCATCCTACGAGCAGTACTTC.

The V and J genes are TRBV4-1 and TRBJ2-4, with D possibly TRBD1 on 7 matching bases. This CDR3 has 14 amino acids. The V gene's germline CDR1 is MGHRA and CDR2 YSYEKL. V was trimmed by 4 bases and J by 8 bases, leaving 15 bases between them. The CDR3 region is CASSLRGEVDIQYF. Here the CDR3 DNA reads TGCGCCAGCAGCCTCAGGGGGGAAGTCGACATTCAGTACTTC.

The chain joins TRBV7-3 to TRBJ1-6; TRBD1 matches 7 bases. CDR1 is SGHTA and CDR2 is FQGTGA in the germline V gene. Trimming cost V 4 bases and J 7 bases; bases outside gene matches: 4. The CDR3 length is 14 residues. The CDR3 protein is CASSSGTANSPLHF. The CDR3 DNA reads as TGTGCCAGCAGCTCCGGGACAGCAAATTCACCCCTCCACTTT.

The chain uses TRBV12-3 or TRBV12-4 and TRBJ2-7, with 9 bases matching TRBD1. The CDR3 is made up of 13 amino acids. With V trimmed by 7 bases and J by 2 bases, 3 bases remained unmatched. CDR3 sequence: CASIRQGAYEQYF. As DNA, the CDR3 is TGTGCCAGCATCCGACAGGGGGCCTACGAGCAGTACTTC.

The rearrangement joins TRBV5-6 to TRBJ2-3, with a tentative D call TRBD1 (5 bases). V lost 4 bases and J 2 bases, leaving 11 bases between the germline ends. The germline V gene has CDR1 SGHDT and CDR2 YYEEEE. This CDR3 contains 14 residues. This chain's CDR3 is CASSPRTFTDTQYF. The CDR3 DNA reads as TGTGCCAGCAGCCCCCGGACATTCACAGATACGCAGTATTTT.

CDR3 coding DNA: TGTGCCAGCAGCCCCCGGACAGCATCTAATGAAAAACTGTTTTTT. Translated: CASSPRTASNEKLFF. The V and J genes are TRBV7-9 and TRBJ1-4; perhaps TRBD1 as D (6 bases). The CDR3 consists of 15 residues. Per the germline V gene, CDR1 is SEHNR and CDR2 is FQNEAQ (reference sequence). Trimming left V 5 bases short and J 3 bases short, with 13 bases between.

The gene calls are TRBV1 and TRBJ1-5. TRBV1 is assigned pseudogene status. The CDR3 covers 16 residues. CDR3 residues: CTSSPWGGTSNQPQHF. CDR3 in DNA: TGCACCAGCAGCCCTTGGGGCGGGACGAGCAATCAGCCCCAGCATTTT.

The chain has TRBV9 and TRBJ2-2, with a weak D call TRBD1 (5 bases). V was trimmed by 1 base and J by 4 bases, leaving 8 bases between them. Germline V gives CDR1 SGDLS, CDR2 YYNGEE. The CDR3 is 14 residues long. CDR3 region: CASSVSRVTGELFF. The CDR3 nucleotides are TGTGCCAGCAGCGTATCCAGGGTCACCGGGGAGCTGTTTTTT. The entire variable domain, with the rest obtained from reference TRBV9 and TRBJ2-2, is as follows: DSGVTQTPKHLITATGQRVTLRCSPRSGDLSVYWYQQSLDQGLQFLIQYYNGEERAKGNILERFSAQQFPDLHSELNLSSLELGDSALYFCASSVSRVTGELFFGEGSRLTVL.

The rearrangement links TRBV5-4 to TRBJ1-1, with TRBD1 matching 7 bases. Germline CDR1 and CDR2: SGHNT and YYREEE (reference sequence). This CDR3 region has 18 residues. Trimming removed 4 bases from V and 0 bases from J; junction bases left unmatched: 15. The CDR3 DNA reads as TGTGCCAGCAGCCCTATAGGTTCCAGGGGGGCAGTGAACACTGAAGCTTTCTTT. It encodes CASSPIGSRGAVNTEAFF.

The chain employs TRBV6-4 and TRBJ2-1; 12 nucleotides align to TRBD2. V gave up 5 bases and J gave up 0 bases; unmatched junction bases: 11. This CDR3 region has 19 residues. Germline lookup yields CDR1 MRHNA and CDR2 SNTAGT. The CDR3 reads CASSLFGLAGTSSYNEQFF. The CDR3 region has the DNA TGTGCCAGCAGTCTATTCGGACTAGCGGGGACCAGCTCCTACAATGAGCAGTTCTTC.

This chain joins TRBV3-1 (or the pseudogene TRBV3-2) and TRBJ1-1; TRBD1 aligns across 7 bases. J lost 1 base, V lost 4 bases, and 12 bases had no gene match. The CDR3 is made up of 17 amino acids. CDR1 and CDR2 (germline): LGHDT, YNNKEL (reference sequence). The CDR3 loop reads CASSPSGQFATNTEAFF. CDR3 sequence (DNA): TGTGCCAGCAGCCCCTCGGGACAGTTTGCAACGAACACTGAAGCTTTCTTT.

This chain connects TRBV5-1 to TRBJ2-2, with 8 positions matching TRBD2. The V gene's germline CDR1 is SGHRS and CDR2 YFSETQ. V gave up 4 bases and J gave up 0 bases; unmatched junction bases: 2. CDR3 size: 15 residues. CDR3 sequence (DNA): TGCGCCAGCAGCCCGGGGGGGGCGAACACCGGGGAGCTGTTTTTT. Translated, it gives CASSPGGANTGELFF.

V usage is TRBV18 and J usage is TRBJ2-3; 8 bases map to TRBD2. Germline V gives CDR1 KGHSH, CDR2 LQKENI. The V gene end was trimmed by 2 bases and the J gene end by 0 bases; junction bases not matched to a gene: 4. The CDR3 sequence is 16 residues long. Written as DNA, the CDR3 is TGTGCCAGCTCACCAGCGCTAGCGGGTAGCACAGATACGCAGTATTTT. Translation gives CASSPALAGSTDTQYF.

This clone has just one count. The gene calls are TRBV11-3 and TRBJ1-5; possible D gene TRBD1, 6 bases. Germline V CDR1 and CDR2: SGHNT, YENEEA. CDR3 length: 17 residues. V dropped 6 bases and J dropped 0 bases, with 18 bases sitting between them. The CDR3 loop reads CASSQNRALYSNQPQHF. The CDR3 nucleotides read TGTGCCAGCAGTCAAAACAGGGCTCTGTATAGCAATCAGCCCCAGCATTTT.

The gene calls are TRBV6-5 and TRBJ2-7, with D possibly TRBD2 on 6 matching bases. Germline assignment: CDR1 MNHEY and CDR2 SVGAGI. The V gene lost 7 bases and the J gene lost 4 bases, with 17 bases spanning the gap. The CDR3 runs to 14 residues. In nucleotides, the CDR3 is TGTGCCAGCAAGCGACTAGGCGGGGAATACGAGCAGTACTTC. This translates into CASKRLGGEYEQYF.

The chain joins TRBV28 to TRBJ2-2; TRBD2 aligns across 7 bases. The CDR3 totals 17 residues. Germline assignment: CDR1 MDHEN and CDR2 SYDVKM. V lost 3 bases, J lost 4 bases, and 11 bases stayed unmatched. The CDR3 is CASSFRGTTGGTGELFF. CDR3 nucleotide sequence: TGTGCCAGCAGTTTCCGCGGGACTACGGGGGGCACCGGGGAGCTGTTTTTT.

The rearrangement joins TRBV11-1 to TRBJ2-3, with D possibly TRBD1 on 6 matching bases. V lost 0 bases, J lost 2 bases, and 18 bases lay in between. CDR3 size: 18 residues. Germline values: CDR1 SGHAT, CDR2 FQDESV (reference sequence). In nucleotides, the CDR3 is TGTGCCAGCAGCTTAGCCTCTCGGGCAGGGGTCCTCACAGATACGCAGTATTTT. It specifies CASSLASRAGVLTDTQYF.

The chain links TRBV19 to TRBJ2-1, with 8 nucleotides matching TRBD2. Germline assignment: CDR1 LNHDA and CDR2 SQIVND (reference sequence). Unmatched junction bases numbered 1, after V lost 4 bases and J lost 8 bases. The CDR3 totals 12 residues. CDR3 DNA sequence: TGTGCCAGTAGTAGCGGGGGGTATGAGCAGTTCTTC. Translating gives CASSSGGYEQFF.

The CDR3 bases are TGTGCCAGCAGACAGGGGGTGAACACCGGGGAGCTGTTTTTT. Translation gives CASRQGVNTGELFF. The V call is TRBV9, the J call TRBJ2-2, with 8 bases matching TRBD1. V was pared by 5 bases and J by 1 base, with 1 base of the junction left unmatched. Per the germline V gene, CDR1 is SGDLS and CDR2 is YYNGEE. The CDR3 sequence is 14 residues long.

V usage is TRBV6-6 and J usage is TRBJ2-3; D possibly corresponds to TRBD1 (5 bases). This CDR3 region has 15 residues. Trimming pared 2 bases from V and 6 bases from J, leaving 15 bases between. CDR1 is MNHNY, CDR2 SVGAGI, per germline (reference sequence). The CDR3 loop is CASSYQGSRSDTQYF. DNA for the CDR3: TGTGCCAGCAGTTACCAGGGCAGCCGATCCGATACGCAGTATTTT.

V and J are TRBV27 and TRBJ2-3, with a possible D match to TRBD2 (5 bases). Trimming pared 5 bases from V and 0 bases from J, leaving 15 bases between. The germline V gene has CDR1 MNHEY and CDR2 SMNVEV (reference sequence). The CDR3 has 16 residues. As DNA, the CDR3 is TGTGCCAGCAGTGGGCGGGTGAGCTCTAGCACAGATACGCAGTATTTT. Translating it yields CASSGRVSSSTDTQYF.

The chain employs TRBV12-5 and TRBJ1-5; D not certain. The CDR3 sequence is 13 residues long. Deletions cut 5 bases from V and 7 bases from J, with 12 bases between. Germline V CDR1 and CDR2: LGHNT, FRNRAP. The CDR3 sequence is CASGPRELQPQHF. As DNA, the CDR3 is TGTGCTAGTGGTCCCCGGGAGTTGCAGCCCCAGCATTTT.

The chain is built from TRBV7-9 and TRBJ2-1; no clear D gene. The CDR3 is 13 residues long. In germline, CDR1 is SEHNR, CDR2 FQNEAQ (reference sequence). V was pared by 1 base and J by 12 bases, with 13 bases between. CDR3 bases: TGTGCCAGCAGCTTAGGAGTAGGAGCTTTGCAGTTCTTC. This sequence encodes CASSLGVGALQFF. The whole variable domain, remainder taken from reference TRBV7-9 and TRBJ2-1, is DTGVSQNPRHKITKRGQNVTFRCDPISEHNRLYWYRQTLGQGPEFLTYFQNEAQLEKSRLLSDRFSAERPKGSFSTLEIQRTEQGDSAMYLCASSLGVGALQFFGPGTRLTVL.

The chain couples TRBV29-1 to TRBJ1-3, with no clear D. This CDR3 is built from 13 residues. Trimming left V 6 bases short and J 0 bases short, with 9 bases between. Germline loops: CDR1 SQVTM, CDR2 ANQGSEA. CDR3 bases: TGCAGCGTCGAACAGAACTCTGGAAACACCATATATTTT. It yields the protein CSVEQNSGNTIYF.

The V and J genes are TRBV7-9 and TRBJ2-1, with 13 bases lining up with TRBD2. The CDR3 is made up of 17 amino acids. Germline CDR1 and CDR2: SEHNR and FQNEAQ (reference sequence). V trimming: 2 bases; J trimming: 8 bases; junction bases outside the gene matches: 9. The CDR3 sequence is CASSLLPTSGRFYEQFF. In nucleotides, the CDR3 is TGTGCCAGCAGCTTATTACCGACTAGCGGGAGGTTCTATGAGCAGTTCTTC.